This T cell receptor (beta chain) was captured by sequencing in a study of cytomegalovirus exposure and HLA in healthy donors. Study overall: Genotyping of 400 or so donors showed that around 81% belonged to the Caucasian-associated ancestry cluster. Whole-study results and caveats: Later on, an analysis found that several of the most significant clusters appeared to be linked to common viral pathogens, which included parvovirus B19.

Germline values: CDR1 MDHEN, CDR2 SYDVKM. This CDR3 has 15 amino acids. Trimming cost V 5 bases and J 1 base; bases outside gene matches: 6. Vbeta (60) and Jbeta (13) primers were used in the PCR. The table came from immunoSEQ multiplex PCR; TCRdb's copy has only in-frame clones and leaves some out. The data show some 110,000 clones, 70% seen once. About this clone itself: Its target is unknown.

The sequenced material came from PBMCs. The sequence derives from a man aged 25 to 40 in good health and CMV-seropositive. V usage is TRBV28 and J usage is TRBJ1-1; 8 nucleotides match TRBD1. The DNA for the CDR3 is TGTGCCAGCAGTACCGGACAGGGACAGAACACTGAAGCTTTCTTT. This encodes CASSTGQGQNTEAFF.